These 23 T cell receptor beta chains share one sample of origin, sequenced in a study of blood T cells in healthy people across ages. For the second PCR, which ran for about 6 to 11 cycles, a sample-barcoded 5' primer and a J-beta primer mix were used. Each CDR3 protein is one row after TCRdb ran MiXCR on the 5' RACE reads. The sample has fewer than 900,000 distinct CDR3 sequences, roughly 44% seen once; the top ten hold under 25%. The sequencing input was blood. These receptors originate from a woman aged 60-70 years in good health.

This clonotype was seen a handful of times. The gene calls are TRBV29-1 and TRBJ1-1; TRBD1 might be the D (6 bases). The CDR3 runs to 14 residues. V lost 7 bases to trimming and J lost 0 bases, with 15 bases between them. Germline V gene data show CDR1 as SQVTM and CDR2 as ANQGSEA. The CDR3 spells CSAAAGAMNTEAFF. The CDR3 bases are TGCAGCGCCGCGGCAGGGGCCATGAACACTGAAGCTTTCTTT.

This chain links TRBV7-9 with TRBJ2-1; possibly TRBD2 for D (5 bases). The CDR3 is 17 amino acids. Germline CDR1 SEHNR, CDR2 FQNEAQ (reference sequence). Trimming took 1 base from V and 2 from J, leaving 15 bases between them. CDR3 loop: CASSLGDYTRTYNEQFF. CDR3 DNA: TGTGCCAGCAGCTTAGGAGACTATACTAGAACCTACAATGAGCAGTTCTTC.

This clonotype was observed a few times. The rearrangement uses TRBV28 and TRBJ2-7; D is unclear. CDR1 and CDR2 from the germline V gene are MDHEN and SYDVKM. CDR3 length: 13 residues. The germline V and J ends were trimmed by 4 bases and 3 bases, with 10 bases remaining between them. The CDR3 DNA follows: TGTGCCAGCAGTTATTCGGATATCTACGAGCAGTACTTC. It is translated as CASSYSDIYEQYF.

Of note for this clonotype: It may be a read error: a sequence one base away is much more abundant. The V gene is TRBV12-3 or TRBV12-4, the J gene TRBJ2-1; D ambiguous. Trimming removed 5 bases at V and 9 bases at J, with 14 bases between. There are 13 residues in the CDR3. The CDR3 DNA is TGTGCCAGCAGTGTGATGCCGTGGCGTGAGCAGTTCTTC. Amino acid sequence: CASSVMPWREQFF.

The chain employs TRBV18 and TRBJ2-1; D possibly corresponds to TRBD2 (5 bases). Germline V lookup: CDR1 KGHSH, CDR2 LQKENI. The CDR3 sequence is 16 residues long. V was trimmed by 8 bases and J by 1 base, leaving 18 bases between them. The CDR3 spells CASRLRWESSYNEQFF. The CDR3 bases are TGTGCCAGCCGCCTTCGTTGGGAGAGTTCCTACAATGAGCAGTTCTTC.

This clonotype has only a few counts. This chain joins TRBV20-1 and TRBJ2-7, with 8 bases fitting TRBD2. Germline V gene data show CDR1 as DFQATT and CDR2 as SNEGSKA (reference sequence). The CDR3 consists of 14 residues. Unmatched junction bases numbered 12, after V lost 5 bases and J lost 6 bases. In DNA, the CDR3 is TGCAGTGCTGAGAGCGGGAGTAAGGGCTTCGAGCAGTACTTC. As protein: CSAESGSKGFEQYF.

This chain uses TRBV4-2 with TRBJ1-6; D gene unclear. The germline V and J ends were trimmed by 1 base and 7 bases, with 8 bases remaining between them. The germline gives CDR1 LGHNA, CDR2 YNFKEQ. The CDR3 sequence is 14 residues long. The DNA of the CDR3 is TGTGCCAGCAGCCAAGTGACTCTAAATTCACCCCTCCACTTT. Its protein is CASSQVTLNSPLHF.

The rearrangement uses TRBV20-1 and TRBJ1-5, with 8 positions matching TRBD1. J gave up 4 bases and V 5 bases, and 7 bases lay outside the gene matches. Germline CDR1 and CDR2: DFQATT and SNEGSKA (reference sequence). This CDR3 contains 14 residues. Here the CDR3 reads CSARQGSSNQPQHF. In DNA form, the CDR3 reads TGCAGTGCTCGACAGGGGTCATCGAATCAGCCCCAGCATTTT.

V gene TRBV11-2 combines with J gene TRBJ2-3, with TRBD1 identical over 9 bases. The CDR3 is made up of 16 amino acids. J lost 1 base, V lost 1 base, and 3 bases had no gene match. Germline V gene data show CDR1 as SGHAT and CDR2 as FQNNGV. This CDR3 reads CASSLGTGVGTDTQYF. As DNA, the CDR3 is TGTGCCAGCAGCTTAGGGACAGGGGTGGGCACAGATACGCAGTATTTT.

V and J are TRBV12-5 and TRBJ2-7; no clear D gene. V shed 0 bases and J shed 6 bases, with 9 bases lying between them. The germline V gene has CDR1 LGHNT and CDR2 FRNRAP. The CDR3 is made up of 13 amino acids. The CDR3 coding sequence is TGTGCTAGTGGTTTGGTTACCAGCCCCGAGCAGTACTTC. This translates into CASGLVTSPEQYF.

The chain has TRBV15 and TRBJ2-1, with 11 positions matching TRBD2. The CDR3 sequence is 19 residues long. The germline V gene has CDR1 LNHNV and CDR2 YYDKDF (reference sequence). Trimming removed 2 bases from V and 2 bases from J; junction bases left unmatched: 11. The CDR3 coding sequence is TGTGCCACCAGCAGAAAGGCTAGCGGGAGGCCTTTTACCTACAATGAGCAGTTCTTC. It codes for CATSRKASGRPFTYNEQFF.

This clonotype was seen a few times. J is TRBJ2-3 and V is TRBV11-2, with D perhaps assigned TRBD1 or TRBD2 (5 bases each). V was shortened by 3 bases and J by 1 base, with 11 bases between the two germline ends. This CDR3 is 15 amino acids long. Germline CDR1 and CDR2: SGHAT and FQNNGV. CDR3 amino acids: CASSFGARGTDTQYF. CDR3 nucleotide sequence: TGTGCCAGCAGCTTCGGGGCCCGCGGCACAGATACGCAGTATTTT.

The chain carries TRBV2 and TRBJ1-6; D is unclear. Germline V gene lookup returns CDR1 SNHLY and CDR2 FYNNEI. V lost 3 bases and J lost 7, with 13 bases in between. The CDR3 spans 15 residues. The CDR3: CASSDVQFVNSPLHF. DNA for the CDR3: TGTGCCAGCAGTGACGTACAGTTCGTGAATTCACCCCTCCACTTT.

V usage is TRBV12-3 or TRBV12-4 and J usage is TRBJ2-5, with 7 bases fitting TRBD2. This CDR3 spans 13 amino acids. V shed 8 bases, J shed 2 bases, and the junction held 5 bases outside the gene matches. The CDR3 DNA reads as TGTGCCAGCGGGAGGGCTGTACAAGAGACCCAGTACTTC. It yields the protein CASGRAVQETQYF.

This clonotype was detected ten times or more. This chain joins TRBV7-2 and TRBJ2-1; 7 positions agree with TRBD2. Germline trimming cut 0 bases from V and 7 bases from J; bases unmatched to any gene: 3. Per the germline V gene, CDR1 is SGHTA and CDR2 is FQGNSA. This CDR3 region has 14 residues. The CDR3 DNA is TGTGCCAGCAGCTTAGCGGGAGGGCCGAATGAGCAGTTCTTC. Translated, it gives CASSLAGGPNEQFF.

This clonotype was detected many times. The V gene is TRBV12-3 or TRBV12-4, the J gene TRBJ2-5; the D is unclear. Trimming cost V 6 bases and J 5 bases, with 16 bases left between them. This CDR3 spans 14 amino acids. CDR3 DNA sequence: TGTGCCAGCAGCTCCGGCGGCCAACGGGAGACCCAGTACTTC. Its protein product is CASSSGGQRETQYF.

The chain is built from TRBV7-3 and TRBJ2-4, with 8 nucleotides matching TRBD2. This CDR3 is 15 amino acids long. J was trimmed by 8 bases and V by 3 bases; bases with no gene match: 9. Germline V gives CDR1 SGHTA, CDR2 FQGTGA. This CDR3 is CASSFTGGLTDIQYF. In DNA, the CDR3 is TGTGCCAGCAGCTTTACGGGAGGGTTGACGGACATTCAGTACTTC.

On this clonotype: A read error may account for a junction end that differs from germline. The chain combines TRBV11-3 with TRBJ2-6, with D perhaps TRBD1 (6 bases). The CDR3 has 16 amino acids. CDR1 and CDR2 (germline): SGHNT, YENEEA. CDR3 in DNA: TGTGCCAGCAGCCCGGGACATGTCTCTGGGGCCAGCGTCCTGACTTTC. Residues: CASSPGHVSGASVLTF. Variable domain in full (rest from reference TRBV11-3 and TRBJ2-6): EAGVVQSPRYKIIEKKQPVAFWCNPISGHNTLYWYLQNLGQGPELLIRYENEEAVDDSQLPKDRFSAERLKGVDSTLKIQPAELGDSAVYLCASSPGHVSGASVLTFGAGSRLTVL.

The V gene is TRBV7-3, the J gene TRBJ1-1, with TRBD1 matching 7 bases. CDR1 and CDR2 from the germline V gene are SGHTA and FQGTGA. CDR3 length: 15 amino acids. V lost 1 base to trimming and J lost 4 bases; unmatched junction nucleotides: 6. The CDR3 coding sequence is TGTGCCAGCAGCTTAAGGGGGGACAGCAGCACTGAAGCTTTCTTT. It codes for CASSLRGDSSTEAFF.

The chain combines TRBV28 with TRBJ2-7, with D uncertain. This CDR3 contains 12 residues. V lost 5 bases and J lost 2, with 7 bases in between. The germline gives CDR1 MDHEN, CDR2 SYDVKM. The CDR3 region is CASSIRPYEQYF. DNA for the CDR3: TGTGCCAGCAGTATAAGGCCCTACGAGCAGTACTTC.

The chain joins TRBV20-1 to TRBJ2-1; 16 bases are shared with TRBD2. The CDR3 has 14 amino acids. Germline V gene data show CDR1 as DFQATT and CDR2 as SNEGSKA (reference sequence). V lost 3 bases to trimming and J lost 8 bases; unmatched junction nucleotides: 1. CDR3 in DNA: TGCAGTGCTAGGGGGACTAGCGGGAGGGATGAGCAGTTCTTC. It codes for CSARGTSGRDEQFF.

Worth noting for this clonotype: At one boundary the junction diverges from the germline segment, which might be a read error. V usage is TRBV29-1 and J usage is TRBJ2-5; D gene uncertain. Germline V gene data show CDR1 as SQVTM and CDR2 as ANQGSEA. The CDR3 contains 13 residues. This CDR3 reads CSGAKRIQKTQYF. CDR3 in DNA: TGCAGCGGCGCGAAGAGGATCCAAAAGACCCAGTACTTC.

This rearrangement joins TRBV12-3 or TRBV12-4 to TRBJ1-2, with D perhaps matching TRBD1 (6 bases). CDR3 size: 13 residues. Trimming removed 5 bases at V and 7 bases at J, with 14 bases between. CDR3 nucleotides: TGTGCCAGCAGTCTTAACAGGGCCGGTGGCTACACCTTC. Its translation is CASSLNRAGGYTF.